The 17 T cell receptor beta chains below were found in one sample sequenced in a study of T cell responses to AZD1222 COVID-19 vaccine. The table came from immunoSEQ multiplex PCR; TCRdb's copy has only in-frame clones and leaves some out. The sample yields 150,000 or so clones, just under 95% seen once. Source: peripheral blood, taken on day 0 of AZD1222 vaccination. Receptor source: an adult in good health.

V gene TRBV5-8 combines with J gene TRBJ1-6; 7 bases are shared with TRBD1. This CDR3 is built from 16 residues. Germline CDR1 reads SGHTS; CDR2 reads YDEGEE. The ends lost 1 base at V and 5 bases at J; junction bases unmatched: 6. This CDR3 reads CASSLRMTGNNSPLHF. DNA of the CDR3: TGTGCCAGCAGCTTGAGGATGACAGGGAATAATTCACCCCTCCACTTT.

V usage is TRBV3-1 (or the pseudogene TRBV3-2) and J usage is TRBJ2-3; 12 nucleotides align to TRBD2. After removal of 3 bases from V and 5 bases from J, the junction contained 6 bases not matched to a gene. Germline assignment: CDR1 LGHDT and CDR2 YNNKEL (reference sequence). The CDR3 covers 16 residues. The CDR3 loop reads CASSHRTSGDIDTQYF. In DNA, the CDR3 is TGTGCCAGCAGCCACAGGACTAGCGGGGATATAGATACGCAGTATTTT.

The chain recombines TRBV15 with TRBJ1-1, with 10 bases matching TRBD1. This CDR3 has 16 amino acids. Germline V gives CDR1 LNHNV, CDR2 YYDKDF (reference sequence). The V and J ends lost 1 base and 1 base, in that order; junction bases with no gene match: 3. The CDR3 region is CATSRAGTGANTEAFF. DNA for the CDR3: TGTGCCACCAGCAGAGCCGGGACAGGGGCGAACACTGAAGCTTTCTTT.

The chain combines TRBV4-2 with TRBJ1-6; D gene unclear. Germline loops: CDR1 LGHNA, CDR2 YNFKEQ. With 4 bases removed from V and 5 bases from J, the gap between germline ends came to 15 bases. The CDR3 loop spans 16 amino acids. The CDR3 bases are TGTGCCAGCAGCCGTACGGCCGGGCAGAATAATTCACCCCTCCACTTT. Encoded protein: CASSRTAGQNNSPLHF.

This clone was seen a single time. V and J are TRBV5-1 and TRBJ2-1; 9 positions agree with TRBD2. The CDR3 consists of 15 residues. Germline CDR1 reads SGHRS; CDR2 reads YFSETQ. V trimming: 0 bases; J trimming: 5 bases; junction bases outside the gene matches: 3. Here the CDR3 reads CASSLDLAGNNEQFF. The CDR3 DNA is TGCGCCAGCAGCTTGGATCTAGCGGGGAACAATGAGCAGTTCTTC.

This rearrangement joins TRBV7-2 to TRBJ2-3; D is possibly TRBD1 (6 bases). The V and J ends lost 1 base and 5 bases respectively, with 7 bases between them. CDR3 length: 13 amino acids. Per germline, CDR1 SGHTA and CDR2 FQGNSA. This chain's CDR3 is CASSLGGRDTQYF. The CDR3 DNA reads as TGTGCCAGCAGCTTAGGGGGGCGAGATACGCAGTATTTT.

The chain employs TRBV2 and TRBJ1-1; D possibly corresponds to TRBD1 (6 bases). Germline CDR1 is SNHLY and CDR2 is FYNNEI. There are 14 residues in the CDR3. V lost 4 bases, J lost 4 bases, and 13 bases lay in between. CDR3 loop: CASSAVQGSTEAFF. CDR3 in DNA: TGTGCCAGCAGTGCCGTCCAGGGGTCCACTGAAGCTTTCTTT.

In this sample, this clone turned up once. CDR3 amino acids: CASSSAQGSNTEAFF. CDR3 nucleotides: TGTGCCAGCAGCAGTGCCCAGGGATCGAACACTGAAGCTTTCTTT. V is TRBV7-9 and J is TRBJ1-1; D is possibly TRBD1 (5 bases). Germline V CDR1 and CDR2: SEHNR, FQNEAQ (reference sequence). The CDR3 is 15 amino acids. V gave up 5 bases and J gave up 1 base, with 14 bases separating them.

The rearrangement joins TRBV5-1 to TRBJ2-2; D gene ambiguous. The germline V and J ends were trimmed by 4 bases and 3 bases, with 4 bases remaining between them. The germline CDR1 and CDR2 sequences are SGHRS and YFSETQ. This CDR3 spans 12 amino acids. CDR3 bases: TGCGCCAGCAGCGTGGACACCGGGGAGCTGTTTTTT. It yields the protein CASSVDTGELFF.

J is TRBJ1-5 and V is TRBV20-1; a possible D gene is TRBD1 (5 bases). V lost 3 bases and J lost 3, with 12 bases in between. The CDR3 is 14 residues long. Per the germline V gene, CDR1 is DFQATT and CDR2 is SNEGSKA (reference sequence). CDR3 region: CSASQGAFNQPQHF. The CDR3 nucleotides read TGCAGTGCTAGTCAAGGGGCCTTCAATCAGCCCCAGCATTTT.

The J gene is TRBJ1-4, the V gene TRBV23-1, with TRBD1 as a possible D gene (6 bases). TRBV23-1 counts as an open reading frame of uncertain function. CDR3 length: 19 residues. Deletions cut 1 base from V and 0 bases from J, with 18 bases between. The CDR3 loop reads CASSQLVPGDHATNEKLFF. The CDR3 nucleotides read TGCGCCAGCAGTCAATTAGTCCCAGGGGACCATGCAACTAATGAAAAACTGTTTTTT.

The chain carries TRBV29-1 and TRBJ1-2, with 11 bases fitting TRBD1. Germline V lookup: CDR1 SQVTM, CDR2 ANQGSEA. Trimming at V came to 6 bases and at J to 0 bases, leaving 9 bases not matched to a gene. CDR3 length: 16 residues. The CDR3 protein is CSVGRRDRGTNYGYTF. CDR3 bases: TGCAGCGTGGGCAGAAGGGACAGGGGGACTAACTATGGCTACACCTTC.

The V call is TRBV9, the J call TRBJ2-5; D is ambiguous. V dropped 2 bases and J dropped 2 bases, with 10 bases sitting between them. The CDR3 consists of 14 residues. From germline, CDR1 is SGDLS and CDR2 YYNGEE. The CDR3 DNA sequence: TGTGCCAGCAGCGTCTCCACCCCTCAAGAGACCCAGTACTTC. It encodes CASSVSTPQETQYF.

The chain couples TRBV11-2 to TRBJ1-4; 7 bases are a match to TRBD1. The CDR3 spans 15 residues. Trimming cost V 5 bases and J 0 bases; bases outside gene matches: 3. In germline, CDR1 is SGHAT, CDR2 FQNNGV. The chain's CDR3 is CASSNQGATNEKLFF. For the CDR3, the DNA is TGTGCCAGCAGCAACCAGGGGGCAACTAATGAAAAACTGTTTTTT.

V usage is TRBV28 and J usage is TRBJ1-1; D is ambiguous. Germline V lookup: CDR1 MDHEN, CDR2 SYDVKM. Trimming removed 6 bases from V and 1 base from J, with 6 bases in between. This CDR3 region has 12 residues. As DNA, the CDR3 is TGTGCCAGCAGCGCCCCGAACACTGAAGCTTTCTTT. As protein: CASSAPNTEAFF.

The V and J genes are TRBV5-4 and TRBJ1-1; maybe TRBD1 (5 bases). The CDR3 loop spans 14 amino acids. V was pared by 0 bases and J by 0 bases, with 6 bases between. Per germline, CDR1 SGHNT and CDR2 YYREEE (reference sequence). CDR3 loop: CASSLEGLNTEAFF. As DNA, the CDR3 is TGTGCCAGCAGCTTGGAGGGGTTGAACACTGAAGCTTTCTTT.

This chain uses TRBV21-1 with TRBJ1-4. TRBV21-1 constitutes a pseudogene. The CDR3 covers 14 residues. This chain's CDR3 is CASSIGALNEKLFF. CDR3 bases: TGTGCCAGCAGCATCGGGGCTCTTAATGAAAAACTGTTTTTT.